This TCR beta chain comes out of a study of Graves' ophthalmopathy and Graves' hyperthyroidism. Whole-study context: If no ophthalmopathy appeared within 18 months of follow-up, hyperthyroidism was termed stable.

Germline CDR1 reads SGHVS; CDR2 reads FQNEAQ. Trimming removed 6 bases from V and 4 bases from J, with 15 bases in between. The CDR3 is made up of 14 amino acids. Transcripts of RNA were the source for amplifying TCR beta CDR3 regions. HTBI primers primed a first-round RT-PCR, and a second-round multiplex PCR followed. TCRdb redid the calling of the multiplex PCR reads with MiXCR, one entry per CDR3 protein. The data hold roughly 1.1 million distinct CDR3 sequences, with approximately 35% observed a single time. Sequenced material: peripheral blood or thyroid tissue (not recorded which). This clonotype was sampled from an adult man with Graves' hyperthyroidism. The chain uses TRBV7-8 and TRBJ1-2; possibly TRBD1 for D (5 bases). The CDR3 sequence is CASSYSGGVYGYTF. CDR3 bases: TGTGCCAGCAGTTACTCCGGGGGAGTCTATGGCTACACCTTC.